The rows below give T cell receptor beta chains drawn from one sample of a study of blood T cell repertoires in COVID-19. Clones were read by immunoSEQ multiplex PCR, and TCRdb kept only the in-frame ones, dropping some. The table shows approximately 170,000 clones, with roughly 87% occurring only once. Input material: peripheral blood. Source of these receptors: a woman in her seventies with COVID-19, enrolled during active disease. CDR3s include the opening cysteine and the closing phenylalanine or tryptophan. Fields, in order: clone size, D gene, J gene, V gene, CDR3 DNA, CDR3 protein. D genes are given only for firm matches. Rows may omit the clone size; those that give it use once, few, many or a size class.

clone size: .; D gene: .; J gene: TRBJ1-3; V gene: TRBV6-5; CDR3 DNA: TGTGCCAGCAGTCGCCTGCGCTCTGGAAACACCATATATTTT; CDR3 protein: CASSRLRSGNTIYF
clone size: .; D gene: .; J gene: TRBJ1-5; V gene: TRBV5-1; CDR3 DNA: TGCGCCAGCAGCTTGGAGGGAGATAGCAATCAGCCCCAGCATTTT; CDR3 protein: CASSLEGDSNQPQHF
clone size: .; D gene: TRBD2; J gene: TRBJ2-7; V gene: TRBV27; CDR3 DNA: TGTGCCAGCAGTCGAACTAGCGGGAGGGAGGTCTCCTACGAGCAGTACTTC; CDR3 protein: CASSRTSGREVSYEQYF
clone size: .; D gene: TRBD1; J gene: TRBJ1-2; V gene: TRBV7-6; CDR3 DNA: TGTGCCAGCAGCTCCGGGACAGCTTCTACTAACTATGGCTACACCTTC; CDR3 protein: CASSSGTASTNYGYTF
clone size: few; D gene: .; J gene: TRBJ2-1; V gene: TRBV11-3; CDR3 DNA: TGTGCCAGCAGCCCGCCCGAGAGCTACAATGAGCAGTTCTTC; CDR3 protein: CASSPPESYNEQFF
clone size: .; D gene: TRBD1; J gene: TRBJ2-7; V gene: TRBV6-6; CDR3 DNA: TGTGCCAGCAGTTACTCGGGACAGCCAGTTTACGAGCAGTACTTC; CDR3 protein: CASSYSGQPVYEQYF
clone size: once; D gene: TRBD1; J gene: TRBJ2-5; V gene: TRBV5-1; CDR3 DNA: TGCGCCAGCAGCACCATAGGGGGCAGCCAAGAGACCCAGTACTTC; CDR3 protein: CASSTIGGSQETQYF
clone size: .; D gene: .; J gene: TRBJ2-6; V gene: TRBV7-2; CDR3 DNA: TGTGCCAGCAGGCAGGGGCCTGGGGCCAACGTCCTGACTTTC; CDR3 protein: CASRQGPGANVLTF
clone size: .; D gene: .; J gene: TRBJ2-1; V gene: TRBV18; CDR3 DNA: TGTGCCAGCTCACCGGGGTACGGATCTCACCTAGGGGGCAATGAGCAGTTCTTC; CDR3 protein: CASSPGYGSHLGGNEQFF
clone size: once; D gene: TRBD1; J gene: TRBJ1-5; V gene: TRBV27; CDR3 DNA: TGTGCCAGCAGTTCCGGACAGGGGTGGGGTCAGCCCCAGCATTTT; CDR3 protein: CASSSGQGWGQPQHF
clone size: .; D gene: TRBD1; J gene: TRBJ1-6; V gene: TRBV7-8; CDR3 DNA: TGTGCCAGCAGCACCGACAGGGGGGATTCACCCCTCCACTTT; CDR3 protein: CASSTDRGDSPLHF
clone size: .; D gene: .; J gene: TRBJ2-7; V gene: TRBV6-5; CDR3 DNA: TGTGCCAGCAGCGTGGAGGCAGCAAAATCTAGGGAGCAGTACTTC; CDR3 protein: CASSVEAAKSREQYF
clone size: .; D gene: TRBD1; J gene: TRBJ1-5; V gene: TRBV27; CDR3 DNA: TGTGCCAGCAGACCAATATACAGGGGAAGGCAGCCCCAGCATTTT; CDR3 protein: CASRPIYRGRQPQHF
clone size: .; D gene: .; J gene: TRBJ1-2; V gene: TRBV28; CDR3 DNA: TGTGCCAGCAGTCAATTCGACAGACCTAACTATGGCTACACCTTC; CDR3 protein: CASSQFDRPNYGYTF
clone size: .; D gene: .; J gene: TRBJ2-2; V gene: TRBV5-1; CDR3 DNA: TGCGCCAGCAGGAGGCAGACGAACACCGGGGAGCTGTTTTTT; CDR3 protein: CASRRQTNTGELFF
clone size: .; D gene: TRBD1; J gene: TRBJ1-1; V gene: TRBV29-1; CDR3 DNA: TGCAGCGCCATCGGACAGGGGGGCCCTGAAGCTTTCTTT; CDR3 protein: CSAIGQGGPEAFF
clone size: .; D gene: .; J gene: TRBJ2-2; V gene: TRBV6-2/TRBV6-3; CDR3 DNA: TGTGCCAGCAGTTACTCGCGGCGCGGTAATACCGGGGAGCTGTTTTTT; CDR3 protein: CASSYSRRGNTGELFF
clone size: .; D gene: TRBD2; J gene: TRBJ2-6; V gene: TRBV9; CDR3 DNA: TGTGCCAGCAGCGTAGGGACGACTAGCGGACGCTCTGGGGCCAACGTCCTGACTTTC; CDR3 protein: CASSVGTTSGRSGANVLTF
clone size: .; D gene: TRBD2; J gene: TRBJ2-1; V gene: TRBV7-6; CDR3 DNA: TGTGCCAGCAGCTTAGAGTTAGGTTTAGCGGGAGGCAGCTCCTACAATGAGCAGTTCTTC; CDR3 protein: CASSLELGLAGGSSYNEQFF
clone size: few; D gene: .; J gene: TRBJ2-3; V gene: TRBV30; CDR3 DNA: TGTGCCTCGTTCGTCCGGTCTAGCACAGATACGCAGTATTTT; CDR3 protein: CASFVRSSTDTQYF
clone size: .; D gene: .; J gene: TRBJ1-2; V gene: TRBV5-1; CDR3 DNA: TGCGCCAGCAGCTTGGCCGTTTCGATGGCGGAGGGCTACACCTTC; CDR3 protein: CASSLAVSMAEGYTF
clone size: .; D gene: TRBD1; J gene: TRBJ1-5; V gene: TRBV4-1; CDR3 DNA: TGCGCCAGCAGCCAAAGCTGGACAGGGGGATATAGCAATCAGCCCCAGCATTTT; CDR3 protein: CASSQSWTGGYSNQPQHF
clone size: .; D gene: .; J gene: TRBJ1-5; V gene: TRBV6-5; CDR3 DNA: TGTGCCAGCGGGATACGGGACATTAGCAATCAGCCCCAGCATTTT; CDR3 protein: CASGIRDISNQPQHF
clone size: .; D gene: TRBD1; J gene: TRBJ1-5; V gene: TRBV10-1; CDR3 DNA: TGCGCCAGCAGCTCGACAGGGGAGCAGCCCCAGCATTTT; CDR3 protein: CASSSTGEQPQHF
clone size: .; D gene: TRBD2; J gene: TRBJ2-3; V gene: TRBV10-3; CDR3 DNA: TGTGCCATCAGTGACTCTCGAAATCCAGGACTAGCGGGAAAAGATACGCAGTATTTT; CDR3 protein: CAISDSRNPGLAGKDTQYF
clone size: once; D gene: .; J gene: TRBJ2-1; V gene: TRBV12-3/TRBV12-4; CDR3 DNA: TGTGCCAGCAGTTTAGGGAGGGGCGAGTTCTTC; CDR3 protein: CASSLGRGEFF
clone size: .; D gene: .; J gene: TRBJ2-5; V gene: TRBV6-5; CDR3 DNA: TGTGCCAGCAGTTCGAGGACTACCCAAGAGACCCAGTACTTC; CDR3 protein: CASSSRTTQETQYF
clone size: .; D gene: TRBD1; J gene: TRBJ1-5; V gene: TRBV7-2; CDR3 DNA: TGTGCCAGCAGCTTAAGGCCGGACAGGGGGGTTCAGCCCCAGCATTTT; CDR3 protein: CASSLRPDRGVQPQHF
clone size: .; D gene: .; J gene: TRBJ2-7; V gene: TRBV5-4; CDR3 DNA: TGTGCCAGCAAGGAGCGGGTGAGCTCCTACGAGCAGTACTTC; CDR3 protein: CASKERVSSYEQYF
clone size: .; D gene: TRBD1; J gene: TRBJ2-7; V gene: TRBV19; CDR3 DNA: TGTGCCAGTAGTATAGATTCCGGGACAGGGATACCCGAGCAGTACTTC; CDR3 protein: CASSIDSGTGIPEQYF
clone size: .; D gene: .; J gene: TRBJ2-7; V gene: TRBV20-1; CDR3 DNA: TGCAGTGCTAGTTCCCCCTCCCGGAGGGCCTCCTACGAGCAGTACTTC; CDR3 protein: CSASSPSRRASYEQYF
clone size: .; D gene: TRBD1; J gene: TRBJ1-1; V gene: TRBV3-1/TRBV3-2; CDR3 DNA: TGTGCCAGCAGCGCACACTTCGACAGGGCGCGGGCTTTCTTT; CDR3 protein: CASSAHFDRARAFF
clone size: once; D gene: .; J gene: TRBJ2-2; V gene: TRBV5-1; CDR3 DNA: TGCGCCAGCAATTGGGCAGGCAACACCGGGGAGCTGTTTTTT; CDR3 protein: CASNWAGNTGELFF
clone size: .; D gene: .; J gene: TRBJ2-5; V gene: TRBV6-5; CDR3 DNA: TGTGCCAGCAGTTCGAGGGCTCAAGAGACCCAGTACTTC; CDR3 protein: CASSSRAQETQYF
clone size: .; D gene: .; J gene: TRBJ1-1; V gene: TRBV12-3/TRBV12-4; CDR3 DNA: TGTGCCAGCAATGGAGGTGGTGAAGCTTTCTTT; CDR3 protein: CASNGGGEAFF
clone size: .; D gene: TRBD2; J gene: TRBJ2-3; V gene: TRBV5-4; CDR3 DNA: TGTGCCAGCAGCTTGGGCCCGGGGAGCGGGAGTCGGGATACGCAGTATTTT; CDR3 protein: CASSLGPGSGSRDTQYF
clone size: once; D gene: TRBD1; J gene: TRBJ1-3; V gene: TRBV29-1; CDR3 DNA: TGCAGCGCGACTGGACAGGGCGGTGGAAACACCATATATTTT; CDR3 protein: CSATGQGGGNTIYF
clone size: .; D gene: .; J gene: TRBJ1-2; V gene: TRBV19; CDR3 DNA: TGTGCCAGTAGTATGGGCAGTGGAGGCTACACCTTC; CDR3 protein: CASSMGSGGYTF
clone size: .; D gene: .; J gene: TRBJ1-3; V gene: TRBV5-4; CDR3 DNA: TGTGCCAGCTCCGTAAAGCCAAACTCTGGAAACACCATATATTTT; CDR3 protein: CASSVKPNSGNTIYF
clone size: .; D gene: .; J gene: TRBJ2-5; V gene: TRBV6-6; CDR3 DNA: TGTGCCAGCAGTTACTCGACAAACCAAGAGACCCAGTACTTC; CDR3 protein: CASSYSTNQETQYF
clone size: once; D gene: TRBD2; J gene: TRBJ2-1; V gene: TRBV7-2; CDR3 DNA: TGTGCCAGCAGCTTGTCTAGCGGGAGTCTAATTCAGTTCTTC; CDR3 protein: CASSLSSGSLIQFF